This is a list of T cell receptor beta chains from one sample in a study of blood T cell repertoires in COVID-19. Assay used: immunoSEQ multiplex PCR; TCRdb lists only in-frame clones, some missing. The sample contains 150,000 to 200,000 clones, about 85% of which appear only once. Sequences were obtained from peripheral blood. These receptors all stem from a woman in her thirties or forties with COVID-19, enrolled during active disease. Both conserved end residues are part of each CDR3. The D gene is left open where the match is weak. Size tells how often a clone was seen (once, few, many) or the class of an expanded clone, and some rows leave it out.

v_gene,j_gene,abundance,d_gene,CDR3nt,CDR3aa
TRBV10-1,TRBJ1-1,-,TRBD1,TGCGCCAGCAGACAGGGACAGGGGAACACTGAAGCTTTCTTT,CASRQGQGNTEAFF
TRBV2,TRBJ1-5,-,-,TGTGCCAGCAGTGTTGAGGGTATAAGCAATCAGCCCCAGCATTTT,CASSVEGISNQPQHF
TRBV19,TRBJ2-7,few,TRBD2,TGTGCCAGTAGTATGGGACTAGCGGGAAACAAAAACAACGAGCAGTACTTC,CASSMGLAGNKNNEQYF
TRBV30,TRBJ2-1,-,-,TGTGCCTGGAGTTGGGGAGCCTACAATGAGCAGTTCTTC,CAWSWGAYNEQFF
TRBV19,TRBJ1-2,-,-,TGTGCCAGTAGGGCCCCGGGCAGGGCCAACTATGGCTACACCTTC,CASRAPGRANYGYTF
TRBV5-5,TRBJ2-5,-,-,TGTGCCAGCAGCTGGGGTACAACTAGGGAGACCCAGTACTTC,CASSWGTTRETQYF
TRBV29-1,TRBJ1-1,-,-,TGCAGCGTTGTGCCTTCGGGCAGGGTCACTGAAGCTTTCTTT,CSVVPSGRVTEAFF
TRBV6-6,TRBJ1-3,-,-,TGTGCCAGCAGTCCAACGGCAGGGCCAAGCTCTGGAAACACCATATATTTT,CASSPTAGPSSGNTIYF
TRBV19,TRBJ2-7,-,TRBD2,TGTGCCAGTAGTATTGGCGGGAGCCCCTCCTACGAGCAGTACTTC,CASSIGGSPSYEQYF
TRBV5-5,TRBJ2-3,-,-,TGTGCCAGCAGCTGGGGGGTGGTCCTCACAGATACGCAGTATTTT,CASSWGVVLTDTQYF
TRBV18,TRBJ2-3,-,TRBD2,TGTGCCAGCTCACCTGCGGGGGGTACAGATACGCAGTATTTT,CASSPAGGTDTQYF
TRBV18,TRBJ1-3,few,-,TGTGCCAGCTCACCGGACAGTCCTGGAAACACCATATATTTT,CASSPDSPGNTIYF
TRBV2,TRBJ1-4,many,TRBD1,TGTGCCAGCAGTGACTGGGACAGGGTAAGAGAAAAACTGTTTTTT,CASSDWDRVREKLFF
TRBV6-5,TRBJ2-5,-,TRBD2,TGTGCCAGCAGTTACGCGTCAGCGGGAGTAGGGGAGACCCAGTACTTC,CASSYASAGVGETQYF
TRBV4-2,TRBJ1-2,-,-,TGTGCCAGCAGCCAAGAGCTAGGACTTAACTATGGCTACACCTTC,CASSQELGLNYGYTF
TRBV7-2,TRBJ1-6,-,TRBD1,TGTGCCAGCAGGGGACAGGGAGGATCACCCCTCCACTTT,CASRGQGGSPLHF
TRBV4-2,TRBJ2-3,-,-,TGTGCCAGCAGCCAAGTGTTGCCGGGGGGCACAGATACGCAGTATTTT,CASSQVLPGGTDTQYF
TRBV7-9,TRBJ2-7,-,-,TGTGCCAGCAGCCGTCTATTTTACGAGCAGTACTTC,CASSRLFYEQYF
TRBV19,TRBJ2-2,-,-,TGTGCCAGTAGTATATTAGGACAAAACACCGGGGAGCTGTTTTTT,CASSILGQNTGELFF
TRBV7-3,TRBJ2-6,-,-,TGTGCCAGCAGCCCGCCTGGGGGCAGGACGAGCTCTGGGGCCAACGTCCTGACTTTC,CASSPPGGRTSSGANVLTF
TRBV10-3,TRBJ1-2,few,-,TGTGCCATCAAGGGGGACACATTTAACTATGGCTACACCTTC,CAIKGDTFNYGYTF
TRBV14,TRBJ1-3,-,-,TGTGCCAGCAGCTATATTCCTGGAAACACCATATATTTT,CASSYIPGNTIYF
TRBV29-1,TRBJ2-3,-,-,TGCAGCGTTGAAGATGGGGCCAGTGTGCAGTATTTT,CSVEDGASVQYF
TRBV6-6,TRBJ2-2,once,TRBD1,TGTGCCAGCCAGGGACAGGGGATGGCCGGGGAGCTGTTTTTT,CASQGQGMAGELFF
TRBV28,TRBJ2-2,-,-,TGTGCCAGCAGTTATCCAGGGACGAACACCGGGGAGCTGTTTTTT,CASSYPGTNTGELFF
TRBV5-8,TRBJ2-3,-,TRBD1,TGTGCCAGCAGCTCAACCCCCGACAGGGTAGTAACAGATACGCAGTATTTT,CASSSTPDRVVTDTQYF
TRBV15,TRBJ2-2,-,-,TGTGCCACCAGCAGAGGCCGGGACATCACCGGGGAGCTGTTTTTT,CATSRGRDITGELFF
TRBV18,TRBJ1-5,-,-,TGTGCCAGCTCACCAGGCCGGGGTAATAGCAATCAGCCCCAGCATTTT,CASSPGRGNSNQPQHF
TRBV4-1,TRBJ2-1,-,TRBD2,TGCGCCAGCAGCCAATTTACCAGCGGGGCCTACAATGAGCAGTTCTTC,CASSQFTSGAYNEQFF
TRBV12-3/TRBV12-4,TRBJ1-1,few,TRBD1,TGTGCCAGCAAACGCACAGGGGTGCGAGCTTTCTTT,CASKRTGVRAFF
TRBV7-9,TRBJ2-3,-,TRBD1,TGTGCCAGACAGGGGGCACGGACAGATACGCAGTATTTT,CARQGARTDTQYF
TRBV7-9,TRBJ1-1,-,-,TGTGCCAGCAGCTTGACTGACTCCGGCACTGAAGCTTTCTTT,CASSLTDSGTEAFF
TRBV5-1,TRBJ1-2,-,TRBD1,TGCGCCAGCAGCTTGGCCCCCGGGGACAGCTTGTATGGCTACACCTTC,CASSLAPGDSLYGYTF
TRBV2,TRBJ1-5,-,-,TGTGCCAGCTTGGGCCACGGCAGCAATCAGCCCCAGCATTTT,CASLGHGSNQPQHF
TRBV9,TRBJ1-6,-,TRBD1,TGTGCCAGCAGCGTAGATCCAGGGGGTGACAGTTATAATTCACCCCTCCACTTT,CASSVDPGGDSYNSPLHF
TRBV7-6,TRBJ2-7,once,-,TGTGCCAGCAGCTTGTCATCAGGGGAGCAGTACTTC,CASSLSSGEQYF
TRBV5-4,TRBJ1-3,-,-,TGTGCCAGCAGCTTGGCGGGACAAGTCTCTGGAAACACCATATATTTT,CASSLAGQVSGNTIYF
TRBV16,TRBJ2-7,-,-,TGTGCCAGCAGCCAATCCGACAGAGGCGAGCAGTACTTC,CASSQSDRGEQYF
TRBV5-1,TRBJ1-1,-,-,TGCGCCAGCAGCTTGGAACCCCGGGGGCGGGGGGCGAACACTGAAGCTTTCTTT,CASSLEPRGRGANTEAFF
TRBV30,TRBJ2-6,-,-,TGTGCCTGGAGTTCCTCCCCAGGGGCTGGGGCCAACGTCCTGACTTTC,CAWSSSPGAGANVLTF
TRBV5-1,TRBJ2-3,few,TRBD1,TGCGCCAGCAGCCGGGGACAGATTAGCACAGATACGCAGTATTTT,CASSRGQISTDTQYF
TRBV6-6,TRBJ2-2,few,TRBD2,TGTGCCAGCAGGCGACTAGCGGGGGCGACCGGGGAGCTGTTTTTT,CASRRLAGATGELFF
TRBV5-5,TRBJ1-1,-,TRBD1,TGTGCCAGCAGCTTGGAAACAGGGGCGTCGTACACTGAAGCTTTCTTT,CASSLETGASYTEAFF
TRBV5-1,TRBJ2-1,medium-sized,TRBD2,TGCGCCAGCAGCTTGTCTCCCCTAGGCGGGGGCTACAATGAGCAGTTCTTC,CASSLSPLGGGYNEQFF
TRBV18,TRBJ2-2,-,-,TGTGCCAGCTCACCACCGGGCCAGTCTACCGGGGAGCTGTTTTTT,CASSPPGQSTGELFF
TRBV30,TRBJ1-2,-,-,TGTGCCTGGAGTGGCTACAGGGTGAGAGACTATGGCTACACCTTC,CAWSGYRVRDYGYTF